The sequence of this T cell receptor beta chain was determined in a study of cytomegalovirus exposure and HLA in healthy donors. Broader study findings: A later analysis appeared to link common viral pathogens to several of the most significant clusters. Roughly 170 TCR beta chains were listed as cytomegalovirus-associated. Under in vitro conditions, three CMV-associated chains were confirmed as specific for CMV antigens.

Concerning this clone: Its target is unknown.

Donors consisted of healthy bone marrow donors. There are 12 residues in the CDR3. Germline-derived CDR1 and CDR2 are SGHDT and YYEEEE. The ends were cut back, 2 bases at V and 13 bases at J, with 14 bases in the middle. Primers for the PCR totalled 60 Vbeta and 13 Jbeta. Libraries were prepared by immunoSEQ multiplex PCR; TCRdb keeps only in-frame clonotypes and omits some of them. The table records about 150,000 clones, roughly three quarters of them present only once. The sequenced sample was PBMCs. This TCR was sampled from a woman in her thirties or forties in good health and CMV-seronegative. The chain links TRBV5-6 to TRBJ2-3, with D possibly matching TRBD1 (6 bases). CDR3 in amino acids: CASSFTAGVKYF. CDR3 coding DNA: TGTGCCAGCAGCTTCACGGCAGGGGTAAAGTATTTT.